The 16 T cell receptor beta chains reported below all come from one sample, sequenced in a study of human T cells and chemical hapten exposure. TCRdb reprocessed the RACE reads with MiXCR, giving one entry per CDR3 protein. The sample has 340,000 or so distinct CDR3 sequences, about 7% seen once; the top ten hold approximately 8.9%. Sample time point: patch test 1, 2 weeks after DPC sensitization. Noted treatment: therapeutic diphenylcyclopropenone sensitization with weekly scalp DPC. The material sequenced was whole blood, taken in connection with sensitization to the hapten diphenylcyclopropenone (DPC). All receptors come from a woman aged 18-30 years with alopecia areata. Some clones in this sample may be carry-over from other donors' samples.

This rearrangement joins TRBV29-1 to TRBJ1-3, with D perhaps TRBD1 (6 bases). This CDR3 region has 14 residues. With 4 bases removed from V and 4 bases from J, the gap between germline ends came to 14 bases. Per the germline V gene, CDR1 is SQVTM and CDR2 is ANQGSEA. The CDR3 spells CSVGRNRAGNTIYF. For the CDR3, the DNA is TGCAGCGTTGGGCGGAACAGGGCCGGAAACACCATATATTTT.

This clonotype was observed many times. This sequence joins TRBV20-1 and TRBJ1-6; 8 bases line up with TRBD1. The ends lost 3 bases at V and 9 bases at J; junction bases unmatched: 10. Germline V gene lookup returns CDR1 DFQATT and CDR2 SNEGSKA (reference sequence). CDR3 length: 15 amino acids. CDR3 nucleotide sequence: TGCAGTGCTAGGTCAGGGGGCCAAGTTGTTTCACCCCTCCACTTT. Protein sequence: CSARSGGQVVSPLHF.

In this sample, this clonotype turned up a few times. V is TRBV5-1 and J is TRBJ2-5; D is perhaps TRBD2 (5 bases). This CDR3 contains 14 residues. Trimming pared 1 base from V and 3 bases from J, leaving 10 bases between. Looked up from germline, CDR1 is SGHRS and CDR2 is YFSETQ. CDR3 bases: TGCGCCAGCAGCTTGCGGGTCGGGAAAGAGACCCAGTACTTC. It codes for CASSLRVGKETQYF.

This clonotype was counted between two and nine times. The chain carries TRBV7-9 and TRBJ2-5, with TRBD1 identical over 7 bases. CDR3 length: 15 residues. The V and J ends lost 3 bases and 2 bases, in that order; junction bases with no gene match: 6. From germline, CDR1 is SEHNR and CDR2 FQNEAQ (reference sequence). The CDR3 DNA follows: TGTGCCAGCAGCTTCCGTGGACAGGTGCAAGAGACCCAGTACTTC. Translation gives CASSFRGQVQETQYF.

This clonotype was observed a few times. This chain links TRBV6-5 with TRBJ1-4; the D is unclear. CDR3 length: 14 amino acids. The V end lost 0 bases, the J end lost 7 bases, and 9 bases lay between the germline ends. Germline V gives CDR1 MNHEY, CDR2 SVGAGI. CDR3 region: CASSYSSRSEKLFF. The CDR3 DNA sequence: TGTGCCAGCAGTTACTCTTCCAGGAGTGAAAAACTGTTTTTT.

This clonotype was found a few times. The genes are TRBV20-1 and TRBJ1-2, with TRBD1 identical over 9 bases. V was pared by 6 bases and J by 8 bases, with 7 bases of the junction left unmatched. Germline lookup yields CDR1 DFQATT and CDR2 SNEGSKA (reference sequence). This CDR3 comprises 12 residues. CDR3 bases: TGCAGTGCGGCACAGGGGGCAGGAGGCTACACCTTC. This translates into CSAAQGAGGYTF.

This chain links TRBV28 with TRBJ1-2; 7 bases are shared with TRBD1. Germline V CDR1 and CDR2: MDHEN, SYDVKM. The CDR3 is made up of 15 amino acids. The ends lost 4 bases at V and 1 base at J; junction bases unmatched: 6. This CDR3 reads CASSSQGVLNYGYTF. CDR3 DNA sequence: TGTGCCAGCAGTTCCCAGGGGGTGCTTAACTATGGCTACACCTTC.

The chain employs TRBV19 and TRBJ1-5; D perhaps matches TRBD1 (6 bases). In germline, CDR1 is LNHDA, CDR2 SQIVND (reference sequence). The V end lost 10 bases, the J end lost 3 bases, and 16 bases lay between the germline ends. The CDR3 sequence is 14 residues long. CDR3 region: CATQWAGANQPQHF. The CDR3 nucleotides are TGTGCCACCCAGTGGGCAGGGGCCAATCAGCCCCAGCATTTT.

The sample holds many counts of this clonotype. CDR3 residues: CASSLTSGGSRGEQYF. The CDR3 region has the DNA TGTGCCAGCAGTTTAACTAGCGGGGGGAGCCGGGGCGAGCAGTACTTC. The chain carries TRBV28 and TRBJ2-7, with 12 bases lining up with TRBD2. The CDR3 contains 16 residues. CDR1 and CDR2 from the germline V gene are MDHEN and SYDVKM. V gave up 2 bases and J gave up 6 bases; unmatched junction bases: 8.

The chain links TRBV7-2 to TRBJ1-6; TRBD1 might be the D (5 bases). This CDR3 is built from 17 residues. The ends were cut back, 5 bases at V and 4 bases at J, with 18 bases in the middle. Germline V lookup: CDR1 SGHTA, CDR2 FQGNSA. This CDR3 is CASSAQRGWAYNSPLHF. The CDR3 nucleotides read TGTGCCAGCAGCGCCCAGCGGGGCTGGGCATATAATTCACCCCTCCACTTT.

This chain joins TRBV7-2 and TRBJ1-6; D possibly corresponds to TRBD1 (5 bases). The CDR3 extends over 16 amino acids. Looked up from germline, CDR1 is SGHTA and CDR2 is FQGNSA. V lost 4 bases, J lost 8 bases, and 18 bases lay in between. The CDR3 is CASSSYRIRGYSPLHF. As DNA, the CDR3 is TGTGCCAGCAGCTCGTACAGGATAAGAGGCTATTCACCCCTCCACTTT.

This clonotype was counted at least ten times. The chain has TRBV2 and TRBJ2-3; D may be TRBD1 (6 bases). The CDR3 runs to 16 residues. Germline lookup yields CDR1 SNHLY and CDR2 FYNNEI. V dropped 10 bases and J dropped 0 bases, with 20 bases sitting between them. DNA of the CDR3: TGTGCCACCACTACGGGACAAACATTTAGCACAGATACGCAGTATTTT. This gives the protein CATTTGQTFSTDTQYF.

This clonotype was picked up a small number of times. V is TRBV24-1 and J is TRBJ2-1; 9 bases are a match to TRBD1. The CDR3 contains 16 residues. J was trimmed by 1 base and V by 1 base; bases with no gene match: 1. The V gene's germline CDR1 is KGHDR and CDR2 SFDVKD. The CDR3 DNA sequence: TGTGCCACCAGTGATTTTGGACAGGGGTCCTACAATGAGCAGTTCTTC. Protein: CATSDFGQGSYNEQFF.

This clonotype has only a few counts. The CDR3 DNA reads TGCAGTGCTAGAGATGATGCGGACTTCTACACCGGGGAGCTGTTTTTT. Translating gives CSARDDADFYTGELFF. The genes are TRBV20-1 and TRBJ2-2, with a weak D call TRBD2 (5 bases). Germline V gene sequence: CDR1 DFQATT, CDR2 SNEGSKA (reference sequence). The CDR3 length is 16 residues. V was cut by 0 bases and J by 3 bases, with 14 bases left in between.

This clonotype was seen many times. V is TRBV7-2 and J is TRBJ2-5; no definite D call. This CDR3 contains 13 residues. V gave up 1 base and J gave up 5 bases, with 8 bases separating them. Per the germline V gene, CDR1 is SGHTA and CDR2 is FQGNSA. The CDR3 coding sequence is TGTGCCAGCAGCTTAGGTGCTTTCGAGACCCAGTACTTC. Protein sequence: CASSLGAFETQYF.

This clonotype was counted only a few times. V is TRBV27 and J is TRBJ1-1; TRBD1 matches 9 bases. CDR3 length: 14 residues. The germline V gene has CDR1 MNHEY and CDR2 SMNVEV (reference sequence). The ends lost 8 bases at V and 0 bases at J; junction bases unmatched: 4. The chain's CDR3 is CASGDRDMNTEAFF. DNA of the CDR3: TGTGCCAGCGGGGACAGGGATATGAACACTGAAGCTTTCTTT.